This T cell receptor (beta chain) was found in a study of CDR3 diversity in severe acne. A single record per CDR3 protein comes from TCRdb applying MiXCR to the PCR reads. Among some 90,000 distinct CDR3 sequences listed, about 49% were seen once. The CDR3 is 14 residues long. In germline, CDR1 is DFQATT, CDR2 SNEGSKA (reference sequence). This clonotype has only a few counts. A much larger clone lies a single base off, so this may be a read error. The TCR was taken from a male donor with severe acne vulgaris. This chain joins TRBV20-1 and TRBJ2-7; the match to TRBD2 covers 8 bases. The sequencing input was blood. The DNA for the CDR3 is TGCAGTGCCAGAAGCGGGGGCGCCTCCTACGAGCGGTACTTC. It codes for CSARSGGASYERYF.